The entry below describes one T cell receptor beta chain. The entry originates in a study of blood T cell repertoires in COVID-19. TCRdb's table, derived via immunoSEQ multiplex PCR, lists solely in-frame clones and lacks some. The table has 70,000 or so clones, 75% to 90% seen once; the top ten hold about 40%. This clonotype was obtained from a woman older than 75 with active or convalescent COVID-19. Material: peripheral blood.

CDR3 DNA sequence: TGTGCCAGCAGTTTTGGGGGCGTCTCTGAAGCTTTCTTT. This sequence encodes CASSFGGVSEAFF. The V and J genes are TRBV12-3 or TRBV12-4 and TRBJ1-1; D is possibly TRBD1 (6 bases). The CDR3 covers 13 residues. V lost 3 bases to trimming and J lost 6 bases, with 11 bases between them.